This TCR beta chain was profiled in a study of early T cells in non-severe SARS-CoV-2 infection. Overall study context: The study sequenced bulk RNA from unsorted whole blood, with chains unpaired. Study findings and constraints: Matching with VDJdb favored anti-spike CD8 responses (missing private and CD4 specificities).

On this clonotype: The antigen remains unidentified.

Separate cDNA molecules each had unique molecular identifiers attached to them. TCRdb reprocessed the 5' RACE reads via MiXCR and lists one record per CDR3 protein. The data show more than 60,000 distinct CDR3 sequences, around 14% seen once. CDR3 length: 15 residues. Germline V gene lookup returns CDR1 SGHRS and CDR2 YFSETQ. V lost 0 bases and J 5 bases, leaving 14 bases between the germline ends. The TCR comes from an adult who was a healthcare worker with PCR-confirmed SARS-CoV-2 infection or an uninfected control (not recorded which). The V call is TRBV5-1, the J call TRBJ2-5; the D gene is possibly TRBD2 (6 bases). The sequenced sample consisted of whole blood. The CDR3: CASSLDGRGTETQYF. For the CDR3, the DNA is TGCGCCAGCAGCTTGGACGGTCGCGGGACTGAGACCCAGTACTTC.